This entry lists 21 T cell receptor beta chains sequenced from one sample in a study of regulatory T cells in long-lasting Graves disease. Time point here: persistent/refractory GD, antithyroid drugs over 5 years with positive TRAb. Preparation of the TCR library used RNA extracted from PBMCs. Relying on iRepertoire HTBI primers and Arm-PCR of CDR3 regions, the team built TCR beta libraries. TCRdb fed the multiplex PCR reads into MiXCR, producing one record per CDR3 protein. The sample holds 420,000 or so distinct CDR3 sequences, about a quarter seen once. Source: peripheral blood mononuclear cells (PBMCs), taken when the disease was refractory, from a patient treated with antithyroid drugs. These receptors were taken from a female donor with Graves disease.

This clonotype was detected ten times or more. The CDR3 sequence is CASSTPRGLGGNQPQHF. As DNA, the CDR3 is TGTGCCAGCAGTACTCCTCGGGGGCTTGGGGGCAATCAGCCCCAGCATTTT. This chain uses TRBV28 with TRBJ1-5, with D tentatively TRBD1 (6 bases). The CDR3 is 17 residues long. Germline loops: CDR1 MDHEN, CDR2 SYDVKM. V lost 5 bases to trimming and J lost 2 bases, with 19 bases between them.

This clonotype was seen only a few times. This chain connects TRBV7-2 to TRBJ1-6; TRBD1 might be the D (5 bases). CDR3 length: 12 residues. Trimming took 4 bases from V and 10 from J, leaving 8 bases between them. Per the germline V gene, CDR1 is SGHTA and CDR2 is FQGNSA. CDR3 region: CASSSGYSPLHF. The DNA for the CDR3 is TGTGCCAGCAGCTCAGGGTACTCACCCCTCCACTTT.

On this clonotype itself: Since the CDR3 does not end with the conserved phenylalanine or tryptophan, this likely comes from a read error. J is TRBJ1-2 and V is TRBV7-3, with TRBD1 as a possible D gene (6 bases). The CDR3 consists of 13 residues. Between the trimmed V and J ends, which lost 2 bases and 8 bases, there was a span of 12 bases. The germline V gene encodes CDR1 SGHTA and CDR2 FQGTGA. The CDR3: CASSLDAGVGYTL. CDR3 DNA: TGTGCCAGCAGCTTAGACGCAGGGGTCGGCTACACCCTC.

This clonotype was detected only a few times. The J gene is TRBJ2-5, the V gene TRBV9; D is unresolved. Trimming shortened V by 0 bases and J by 1 base, and 10 bases separated the two germline ends. CDR1 and CDR2 from the germline V gene are SGDLS and YYNGEE. The CDR3 spans 15 residues. The CDR3, as DNA: TGTGCCAGCAGCGTAGTTAGTAGCCCCCAAGAGACCCAGTACTTC. This gives the protein CASSVVSSPQETQYF.

This clonotype was counted many times. V usage is TRBV19 and J usage is TRBJ1-2; D is unclear. Trimming cost V 5 bases and J 2 bases, with 9 bases left between them. The CDR3 runs to 13 residues. The germline V gene encodes CDR1 LNHDA and CDR2 SQIVND (reference sequence). The CDR3 is CASSVQTNYGYTF. CDR3 DNA: TGTGCCAGTAGTGTCCAGACAAACTATGGCTACACCTTC. Combining the CDR3 with reference TRBV19 and TRBJ1-2 gives the whole variable domain DGGITQSPKYLFRKEGQNVTLSCEQNLNHDAMYWYRQDPGQGLRLIYYSQIVNDFQKGDIAEGYSVSREKKESFPLTVTSAQKNPTAFYLCASSVQTNYGYTFGSGTRLTVV.

This chain joins TRBV7-3 and TRBJ2-7; TRBD2 matches at 8 bases. The germline V gene encodes CDR1 SGHTA and CDR2 FQGTGA. This CDR3 is built from 16 residues. With V trimmed by 0 bases and J by 7 bases, 11 bases remained unmatched. The CDR3 DNA reads as TGTGCCAGCAGCTTAACCCCAGCGGGAGCCCCGGGGGAGCAGTACTTC. Protein sequence: CASSLTPAGAPGEQYF.

The chain is built from TRBV12-3 or TRBV12-4 and TRBJ1-5; D unresolved. The CDR3 has 14 amino acids. The CDR3 sequence: CAVGGPLSNQPQHF. CDR3 DNA sequence: TGTGCAGTAGGCGGGCCCCTTAGCAATCAGCCCCAGCATTTT.

This clonotype was counted only a few times. The chain combines TRBV28 with TRBJ1-5; weak D call: TRBD1 (6 bases). This CDR3 comprises 16 residues. Trimming stripped 5 bases from V and 4 bases from J, with 18 bases between. Germline V lookup: CDR1 MDHEN, CDR2 SYDVKM. CDR3 protein: CASSTRGGGNNQPQHF. In nucleotides, the CDR3 is TGTGCCAGCAGTACCCGGGGGGGCGGAAATAATCAGCCCCAGCATTTT.

The rearrangement uses TRBV20-1 and TRBJ1-1; 7 bases fit TRBD1. Looked up from germline, CDR1 is DFQATT and CDR2 is SNEGSKA (reference sequence). J gave up 5 bases and V 0 bases, and 6 bases lay outside the gene matches. There are 14 residues in the CDR3. CDR3 sequence: CSARDFFRGTEAFF. CDR3 in DNA: TGCAGTGCTAGAGACTTCTTCAGGGGGACTGAAGCTTTCTTT.

The chain links TRBV7-2 to TRBJ1-5; D ambiguous. Germline values: CDR1 SGHTA, CDR2 FQGNSA. V gave up 2 bases and J gave up 6 bases, with 8 bases separating them. The CDR3 runs 13 residues. The CDR3 loop is CASSLTRTQPQHF. CDR3 nucleotide sequence: TGTGCCAGCAGCTTAACTAGGACTCAGCCCCAGCATTTT.

The chain couples TRBV30 to TRBJ1-2; D not resolved. The CDR3 has 8 residues. Germline CDR1 is GTSNPN and CDR2 is SVGIG (reference sequence). The V end was cut by 5 bases, the J end by 8 bases, with 3 bases between. Here the CDR3 DNA reads TGTGCCTGGGGGGGCTACACCTTC. As protein: CAWGGYTF.

V usage is TRBV19 and J usage is TRBJ2-7, with 9 nucleotides matching TRBD1. The trim removed 4 bases at V and 9 bases at J, leaving 7 bases unmatched. The CDR3 consists of 13 residues. Germline lookup yields CDR1 LNHDA and CDR2 SQIVND (reference sequence). CDR3 sequence (DNA): TGTGCCAGTAGTACCGGACAGGGGCAGGGGCAGTACTTC. Residues: CASSTGQGQGQYF.

This clonotype was seen repeatedly, ten times or more. The chain joins TRBV7-6 to TRBJ2-7; 8 bases fit TRBD2. The CDR3 totals 15 residues. J gave up 5 bases and V 5 bases, and 11 bases lay outside the gene matches. The germline CDR1 and CDR2 sequences are SGHVS and FNYEAQ. CDR3 sequence reads: CASSNTGGPFNEQYF. The CDR3 DNA follows: TGTGCCAGCAGCAATACGGGAGGGCCCTTCAACGAGCAGTACTTC.

This clonotype was seen repeatedly, ten times or more. The chain couples TRBV2 to TRBJ1-1, with TRBD1 matching 8 bases. Losses at the gene ends were 8 bases for V and 5 bases for J; bases not matched to a gene: 7. The V gene's germline CDR1 is SNHLY and CDR2 FYNNEI. CDR3 size: 13 residues. In DNA form, the CDR3 reads TGTGCCAGCTCAGGGGGCGCGGGAACTGAAGCTTTCTTT. It is translated as CASSGGAGTEAFF. Combining the CDR3 with reference TRBV2 and TRBJ1-1 gives the whole variable domain EPEVTQTPSHQVTQMGQEVILRCVPISNHLYFYWYRQILGQKVEFLVSFYNNEISEKSEIFDDQFSVERPDGSNFTLKIRSTKLEDSAMYFCASSGGAGTEAFFGQGTRLTVV.

This clonotype was found a few times. The chain carries TRBV28 and TRBJ2-7; unclear D gene. V was clipped by 6 bases and J by 6 bases, with 12 bases between them. The CDR3 is made up of 12 amino acids. Germline V gene data show CDR1 as MDHEN and CDR2 as SYDVKM. CDR3 residues: CASSSAYGEQYF. CDR3 nucleotides: TGTGCCAGCAGCTCGGCCTATGGCGAGCAGTACTTC.

This clonotype was found a few times. V gene TRBV6-2 or TRBV6-3 combines with J gene TRBJ1-1, with D unresolved. CDR1 and CDR2 (germline): MNHEY, SVGEGT. CDR3 length: 13 amino acids. V was shortened by 5 bases and J by 7 bases, with 14 bases between the two germline ends. CDR3 nucleotide sequence: TGTGCCAGCAGTGACTGGACGGCGGATGAAGCTTTCTTT. Translated: CASSDWTADEAFF.

This clonotype was seen ten or more times. The V gene is TRBV29-1, the J gene TRBJ2-4, with 7 positions matching TRBD1. The V and J ends lost 6 bases and 0 bases, in that order; junction bases with no gene match: 5. CDR3 length equals 14 residues. Per germline, CDR1 SQVTM and CDR2 ANQGSEA. The CDR3 sequence is CSVGQSAAKNIQYF. CDR3 DNA sequence: TGCAGCGTGGGACAGTCTGCAGCCAAAAACATTCAGTACTTC.

This clonotype was observed at least ten times. V usage is TRBV11-1 and J usage is TRBJ1-1; D unresolved. In germline, CDR1 is SGHAT, CDR2 FQDESV (reference sequence). Trimming removed 1 base at V and 0 bases at J, with 9 bases between. CDR3 length: 15 amino acids. The CDR3 bases are TGTGCCAGCAGCTTAGTTCCAGGCCTGAACACTGAAGCTTTCTTT. Its protein is CASSLVPGLNTEAFF. Variable domain in full (rest from reference TRBV11-1 and TRBJ1-1): EAEVAQSPRYKITEKSQAVAFWCDPISGHATLYWYRQILGQGPELLVQFQDESVVDDSQLPKDRFSAERLKGVDSTLKIQPAELGDSAMYLCASSLVPGLNTEAFFGQGTRLTVV.

In its sample, this clonotype was seen many times. V gene TRBV6-1 combines with J gene TRBJ1-1; TRBD1 agrees at 9 bases. V shed 5 bases and J 7 bases; nucleotides not matched to a gene: 2. The CDR3 length is 12 residues. Germline V gives CDR1 MNHNS, CDR2 SASEGT. The CDR3 nucleotides read TGTGCCAGCAGTACAGGGGGCGGTGAAGCTTTCTTT. It codes for CASSTGGGEAFF.

In this sample, this clonotype turned up many times. For the CDR3, the DNA is TGTGCCACGCGGACAGTTGAGTACGTCCTGACTTTC. Translating gives CATRTVEYVLTF. V usage is TRBV28 and J usage is TRBJ2-6; D perhaps matches TRBD1 (6 bases). Germline V gene sequence: CDR1 MDHEN, CDR2 SYDVKM. The CDR3 loop spans 12 amino acids. V shed 10 bases and J shed 11 bases, with 15 bases lying between them.

The table lists this clonotype with many counts. The CDR3, as DNA: TGTGCCAGCAGTGTCTTTCGGGGGGAGAGGACCGGGGAGCTGTTTTTT. This encodes CASSVFRGERTGELFF. The rearrangement links TRBV28 to TRBJ2-2; 7 positions match TRBD2. The germline gives CDR1 MDHEN, CDR2 SYDVKM. This CDR3 has 16 amino acids. Losses at the gene ends were 5 bases for V and 5 bases for J; bases not matched to a gene: 11.